Below are 7 T cell receptor beta chains sequenced from a single sample in a study of vaccination and CD4 T cells after COVID-19. No antigen is known for these receptors. As to treatment: roughly 11-day PBMC culture with coronavirus spike peptide pools or control peptides (ViraFEST assay). Oncomine TCR Beta short-read sequencing was applied to DNA from cultured CD4+ T cells. TCRdb recomputed calls from the PCR reads with MiXCR, one row per CDR3 protein. In the table there are over 8,000 distinct CDR3 sequences, around 62% of which are singletons. The specimen sequenced was CD4+ T cells from blood, cultured in vitro. The receptors were gathered from a human donor who had recovered from COVID-19.

The chain employs TRBV9 and TRBJ1-2; D gene uncertain. V gave up 0 bases and J gave up 3 bases, with 3 bases separating them. There are 12 residues in the CDR3. CDR1 and CDR2 (germline): SGDLS, YYNGEE. Written as DNA, the CDR3 is TGTGCCAGCAGCGTAGACCACTATGGCTACACCTTC. This codes for CASSVDHYGYTF.

V is TRBV12-3 or TRBV12-4 and J is TRBJ1-6; weak D call: TRBD1 (5 bases). The ends were cut back, 5 bases at V and 14 bases at J, with 16 bases in the middle. The CDR3 has 13 residues. The CDR3 sequence is CASSPGDFISLHF. CDR3 nucleotides: TGTGCCAGCAGTCCCGGGGACTTCATATCCCTCCACTTT.

This clonotype was found a few times. This chain uses TRBV20-1 with TRBJ1-1; a weak D match, TRBD1 (6 bases). Germline CDR1 is DFQATT and CDR2 is SNEGSKA (reference sequence). CDR3 length: 14 amino acids. V was cut by 2 bases and J by 4 bases, with 14 bases left in between. In nucleotides, the CDR3 is TGCAGTGCTAGATTACAGGGCCCCGGCACTGAAGCTTTCTTT. It yields the protein CSARLQGPGTEAFF.

This rearrangement joins TRBV2 to TRBJ1-1, with a tentative D call TRBD1 (5 bases). Germline CDR1 SNHLY, CDR2 FYNNEI. The V and J ends lost 4 bases and 4 bases respectively, with 10 bases between them. The CDR3 is 13 residues long. CDR3 nucleotide sequence: TGTGCCAGCAGTGTGGGGGAAAGCACTGAAGCTTTCTTT. This encodes CASSVGESTEAFF. Combining the CDR3 with reference TRBV2 and TRBJ1-1 gives the whole variable domain EPEVTQTPSHQVTQMGQEVILRCVPISNHLYFYWYRQILGQKVEFLVSFYNNEISEKSEIFDDQFSVERPDGSNFTLKIRSTKLEDSAMYFCASSVGESTEAFFGQGTRLTVV.

The chain carries TRBV9 and TRBJ1-3; D not certain. Trimming shortened V by 0 bases and J by 0 bases, and 4 bases separated the two germline ends. Germline values: CDR1 SGDLS, CDR2 YYNGEE. This CDR3 has 14 amino acids. The CDR3 nucleotides are TGTGCCAGCAGCGTAGTGGACTCTGGAAACACCATATATTTT. Translation: CASSVVDSGNTIYF. The full variable domain, completed using reference TRBV9 and TRBJ1-3, is DSGVTQTPKHLITATGQRVTLRCSPRSGDLSVYWYQQSLDQGLQFLIQYYNGEERAKGNILERFSAQQFPDLHSELNLSSLELGDSALYFCASSVVDSGNTIYFGEGSWLTVV.

This clonotype appeared a few times. This chain joins TRBV5-5 and TRBJ1-2, with TRBD1 identical over 9 bases. From germline, CDR1 is SGHKS and CDR2 YYEKEE (reference sequence). After removal of 4 bases from V and 4 bases from J, the junction contained 17 bases not matched to a gene. The length of the CDR3 is 18 residues. The chain's CDR3 is CASSGNRGLNEGSYGYTF. As DNA, the CDR3 is TGTGCCAGCAGCGGAAACAGGGGGCTAAATGAAGGAAGCTATGGCTACACCTTC.

V usage is TRBV27 and J usage is TRBJ1-2; maybe TRBD1 (6 bases). The CDR3 contains 13 residues. Germline V gene sequence: CDR1 MNHEY, CDR2 SMNVEV (reference sequence). The V end was cut by 8 bases, the J end by 7 bases, with 17 bases between. The CDR3 loop reads CASGPAQGFGYTF. The DNA for the CDR3 is TGTGCCAGCGGCCCTGCACAGGGTTTTGGCTACACCTTC.